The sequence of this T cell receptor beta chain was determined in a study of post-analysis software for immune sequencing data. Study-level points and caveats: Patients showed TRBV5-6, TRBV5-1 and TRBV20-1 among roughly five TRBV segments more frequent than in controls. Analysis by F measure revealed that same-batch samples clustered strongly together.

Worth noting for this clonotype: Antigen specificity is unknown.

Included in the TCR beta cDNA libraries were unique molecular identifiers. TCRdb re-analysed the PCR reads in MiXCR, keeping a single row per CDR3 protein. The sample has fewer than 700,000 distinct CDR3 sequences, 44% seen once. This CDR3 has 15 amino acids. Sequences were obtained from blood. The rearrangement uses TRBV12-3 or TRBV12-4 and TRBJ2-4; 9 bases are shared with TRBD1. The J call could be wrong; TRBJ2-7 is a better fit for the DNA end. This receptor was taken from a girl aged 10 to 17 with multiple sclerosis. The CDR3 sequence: CASSTAGQGIYEQYF. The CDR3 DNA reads TGTGCCAGCAGTACGGCGGGACAGGGAATTTACGAGCAGTACTTC.